The 19 T cell receptor beta chains reported below all come from one sample, sequenced in a study of T-cell memory formation after mild COVID-19. MiXCR, applied by TCRdb to the 5' RACE reads, yields one record per CDR3 protein. The repertoire has almost 550,000 distinct CDR3 sequences, roughly 22% of them found once; the top ten carry approximately 12%. The source material was PBMCs or a T cell subset sorted from them (not recorded which). Source of these receptors: an adult woman who had mild COVID-19 (a few samples of this study predate the infection). Cell type and time point are not known.

This clonotype was seen a few times. The chain employs TRBV5-1 and TRBJ2-6; no definite D call. The germline V and J ends were trimmed by 0 bases and 4 bases, with 11 bases remaining between them. Germline values: CDR1 SGHRS, CDR2 YFSETQ. The CDR3 extends over 16 amino acids. In DNA, the CDR3 is TGCGCCAGCAGCTTGGGCGAGCCCTTAGGGGCCAACGTCCTGACTTTC. Its translation: CASSLGEPLGANVLTF.

CDR3 sequence (DNA): TGCGCCAGCAGCTCCCGACTAGCGGGGAGGGATGAGCAGTTCTTC. As protein: CASSSRLAGRDEQFF. V is TRBV5-1 and J is TRBJ2-1, with 11 nucleotides matching TRBD2. The CDR3 covers 15 residues. V shed 3 bases and J 8 bases; nucleotides not matched to a gene: 7. Germline V gene sequence: CDR1 SGHRS, CDR2 YFSETQ.

The V and J genes are TRBV24-1 and TRBJ2-6; D remains unclear. Trimming pared 9 bases from V and 0 bases from J, leaving 5 bases between. Germline lookup yields CDR1 KGHDR and CDR2 SFDVKD. This CDR3 is 13 amino acids long. The CDR3 spells CATENSGANVLTF. The CDR3 DNA is TGTGCCACCGAGAACTCTGGGGCCAACGTCCTGACTTTC.

This clonotype was counted a few times. The chain has TRBV11-2 and TRBJ2-5; no reliable D call. Trimming left V 3 bases short and J 4 bases short, with 15 bases between. The germline CDR1 and CDR2 sequences are SGHAT and FQNNGV. This CDR3 is 15 amino acids long. The CDR3 region is CASSFGQAVGETQYF. The CDR3 coding sequence is TGTGCCAGCAGCTTCGGCCAAGCCGTAGGAGAGACCCAGTACTTC.

The gene calls are TRBV12-3 or TRBV12-4 and TRBJ2-3, with D unclear. The CDR3 consists of 15 residues. V dropped 3 bases and J dropped 3 bases, with 13 bases sitting between them. CDR3 nucleotide sequence: TGTGCCAGCAGTTTTTTCGAGACCAAAACAGATACGCAGTATTTT. Protein sequence: CASSFFETKTDTQYF.

This chain uses TRBV4-1 with TRBJ2-3; D might be TRBD1 (6 bases). V lost 1 base and J lost 4, with 9 bases in between. The length of the CDR3 is 14 residues. Germline V gene lookup returns CDR1 MGHRA and CDR2 YSYEKL. The CDR3 spells CASSQGWGPDTQYF. The CDR3 DNA reads as TGCGCCAGCAGCCAAGGTTGGGGGCCAGATACGCAGTATTTT.

This clonotype was detected a few times. The V and J genes are TRBV20-1 and TRBJ2-7, with D maybe TRBD2 (7 bases). This CDR3 has 13 residues. From germline, CDR1 is DFQATT and CDR2 SNEGSKA (reference sequence). V dropped 4 bases and J dropped 4 bases, with 14 bases sitting between them. CDR3 sequence: CSANGGRVYEQYF. For the CDR3, the DNA is TGCAGTGCTAACGGGGGGCGGGTTTACGAGCAGTACTTC.

In this sample, this clonotype turned up a few times. The rearrangement links TRBV29-1 to TRBJ2-6, with a possible D match to TRBD2 (6 bases). Germline-derived CDR1 and CDR2 are SQVTM and ANQGSEA. V was pared by 1 base and J by 2 bases, with 12 bases between. The CDR3 is 16 amino acids. CDR3: CSVEVGGYPGANVLTF. In DNA, the CDR3 is TGCAGCGTTGAAGTCGGGGGTTACCCTGGGGCCAACGTCCTGACTTTC. Together with reference TRBV29-1 and TRBJ2-6, the CDR3 gives the full variable domain: SAVISQKPSRDICQRGTSLTIQCQVDSQVTMMFWYRQQPGQSLTLIATANQGSEATYESGFVIDKFPISRPNLTFSTLTVSNMSPEDSSIYLCSVEVGGYPGANVLTFGAGSRLTVL.

V is TRBV12-3 or TRBV12-4 and J is TRBJ2-1; D may be TRBD2 (5 bases). CDR3 length equals 12 residues. Trimming shortened V by 5 bases and J by 4 bases, and 6 bases separated the two germline ends. Here the CDR3 DNA reads TGTGCCAGCAGTCGGGAATACAATGAGCAGTTCTTC. Its protein is CASSREYNEQFF.

This clonotype was seen only a few times. The chain joins TRBV7-9 to TRBJ1-5, with D possibly matching TRBD1 (5 bases). Trimming stripped 6 bases from V and 6 bases from J, with 12 bases between. CDR1 and CDR2 from the germline V gene are SEHNR and FQNEAQ (reference sequence). The CDR3 has 13 amino acids. The CDR3: CASSPHGGQPQHF. DNA for the CDR3: TGTGCCAGCAGTCCTCACGGGGGTCAGCCCCAGCATTTT. Together with reference TRBV7-9 and TRBJ1-5, the CDR3 gives the full variable domain: DTGVSQNPRHKITKRGQNVTFRCDPISEHNRLYWYRQTLGQGPEFLTYFQNEAQLEKSRLLSDRFSAERPKGSFSTLEIQRTEQGDSAMYLCASSPHGGQPQHFGDGTRLSIL.

V and J are TRBV12-3 or TRBV12-4 and TRBJ2-3, with 11 nucleotides matching TRBD2. This CDR3 comprises 14 residues. V was pared by 5 bases and J by 3 bases, with 1 base of the junction left unmatched. Here the CDR3 reads CASSTSGRTDTQYF. The CDR3 coding sequence is TGTGCCAGCAGTACTAGCGGGAGAACAGATACGCAGTATTTT.

The chain joins TRBV6-2 or TRBV6-3 to TRBJ2-7, with D possibly matching TRBD1 (6 bases). V was cut by 0 bases and J by 2 bases, with 17 bases left in between. Germline lookup yields CDR1 MNHEY and CDR2 SVGEGT. The CDR3 length is 17 residues. The DNA of the CDR3 is TGTGCCAGCAGTTACTCGCGTCTCAGGGGTTTTACCTACGAGCAGTACTTC. Protein: CASSYSRLRGFTYEQYF.

This clonotype was detected many times. No DNA is shown, since the ends of the CDR3 on it are uncertain; the CDR3 is the one TCRdb lists. The chain couples TRBV24-1 to TRBJ2-3. Germline CDR1 KGHDR, CDR2 SFDVKD. The CDR3 length equals 16 residues, ends included. CDR3 loop: CATSDLTFGGTDTQYF.

The rearrangement joins TRBV27 to TRBJ1-2; no clear D gene. The CDR3 has 13 amino acids. The V gene lost 7 bases and the J gene lost 2 bases, with 11 bases spanning the gap. Germline CDR1 reads MNHEY; CDR2 reads SMNVEV (reference sequence). CDR3 protein: CASKEGGNYGYTF. Written as DNA, the CDR3 is TGTGCCAGCAAAGAGGGAGGGAACTATGGCTACACCTTC.

The CDR3, as DNA: TGTGCCAGCAGCTTAGTTTCGGGTCAGGGTGCCTACGAGCAGTACTTC. It translates to CASSLVSGQGAYEQYF. V and J are TRBV7-9 and TRBJ2-7; tentatively, D is TRBD1 (5 bases). V was pared by 1 base and J by 2 bases, with 15 bases between. In germline, CDR1 is SEHNR, CDR2 FQNEAQ (reference sequence). The CDR3 is made up of 16 amino acids. Full variable domain (rest looked up from reference TRBV7-9 and TRBJ2-7): DTGVSQNPRHKITKRGQNVTFRCDPISEHNRLYWYRQTLGQGPEFLTYFQNEAQLEKSRLLSDRFSAERPKGSFSTLEIQRTEQGDSAMYLCASSLVSGQGAYEQYFGPGTRLTVT.

This clonotype was observed a few times. V usage is TRBV4-1 and J usage is TRBJ2-1, with a tentative D call TRBD2 (7 bases). The ends were cut back, 4 bases at V and 5 bases at J, with 15 bases in the middle. Germline V lookup: CDR1 MGHRA, CDR2 YSYEKL. This CDR3 has 15 amino acids. CDR3 region: CASSPSPGGNNEQFF. The CDR3 bases are TGCGCCAGCAGCCCGAGCCCGGGGGGCAACAATGAGCAGTTCTTC.

The V and J genes are TRBV13 and TRBJ1-2; 8 bases fit TRBD1. The V gene end was trimmed by 5 bases and the J gene end by 8 bases; junction bases not matched to a gene: 10. Germline CDR1 and CDR2: PRHDT and FYEKMQ (reference sequence). This CDR3 contains 14 residues. CDR3 in amino acids: CASSTRQGSRGYTF. The CDR3 bases are TGTGCCAGCAGCACCCGACAGGGGTCAAGAGGCTACACCTTC. Based on the CDR3 plus reference TRBV13 and TRBJ1-2, the full variable domain is AAGVIQSPRHLIKEKRETATLKCYPIPRHDTVYWYQQGPGQDPQFLISFYEKMQSDKGSIPDRFSAQQFSDYHSELNMSSLELGDSALYFCASSTRQGSRGYTFGSGTRLTVV.

The chain combines TRBV27 with TRBJ2-5, with D perhaps given as TRBD1 or TRBD2 (5 bases each). Germline V gene sequence: CDR1 MNHEY, CDR2 SMNVEV (reference sequence). This CDR3 spans 15 amino acids. Trimming left V 4 bases short and J 6 bases short, with 18 bases between. The CDR3 DNA sequence: TGTGCCAGCAGTTATCTGGGGGACGTGGGAAAGACCCAGTACTTC. It translates to CASSYLGDVGKTQYF.

This clonotype has just one count. The chain links TRBV2 to TRBJ2-2, with D possibly being TRBD1 (5 bases). Trimming took off 6 bases at V and 1 base at J, with 6 bases between the two ends. Per germline, CDR1 SNHLY and CDR2 FYNNEI. This CDR3 contains 13 residues. The CDR3 region has the DNA TGTGCCAGCAGGACAGAGAACACCGGGGAGCTGTTTTTT. This encodes CASRTENTGELFF.